This TCR beta chain was captured by sequencing in a study of spatial heterogeneity in lung cancer. Turning to the study itself: Sequence detection consistently recorded a greater number of beta-chain than alpha-chain sequences. Points from the study as a whole: The appearance of ubiquitous expanded tumor TCRs in blood was greater at resection than follow-up.

After removal of 3 bases from V and 10 bases from J, the junction contained 10 bases not matched to a gene. Germline lookup yields CDR1 SEHNR and CDR2 FQNEAQ (reference sequence). This CDR3 comprises 15 residues. Every individual TCR cDNA molecule carried its own unique molecular identifier, which allowed correction of PCR and sequencing errors. TCRdb re-called the 5' RACE reads with MiXCR, one entry per CDR3 protein. This table holds some 47,000 distinct CDR3 sequences, less than 8.5% found once. This clonotype was seen many times. Its antigen is still unknown. Documented time point: sample taken at primary tumor resection. The sequenced material consisted of unsorted whole RNA from tumor, nontumor lung or frozen PBMC.

The chain uses TRBV7-9 and TRBJ2-1, with 9 bases that match TRBD1. Sequences were derived from PBMCs, sampled at surgery. The TCR sequence derives from a female donor with early-stage non-small cell lung cancer. The CDR3 DNA reads TGTGCCAGCAGCTTTGAAGGACAGGGGCGAAGGGAGCAGTTCTTC. Protein sequence: CASSFEGQGRREQFF.